This entry features one T cell receptor (beta chain) sequence. Its antigen is currently unknown. CD45RO+ cells were combined with CCR7-negative CD45RA+ TemRA cells to form CD8 memory. Sequencing was performed with immunoSEQ multiplex PCR; in TCRdb, only in-frame clones are kept and a portion is missing. This sample has more than 550,000 clones; 80% to 95% occur once, and the top ten carry about 34%. The CDR3 runs 13 residues. Germline CDR1 is SGDLS and CDR2 is YYNGEE. Trimming cost V 4 bases and J 4 bases, with 11 bases left between them. This specimen belongs to a study of shared clonotypes between healthy human individuals. Study summary: Per donor, three plates held CD4 naive cells, three held CD4 memory, two held CD8 naive and one held CD8 memory.

Study outcomes and limitations: Clonotype sharing levels among donors were expected to vary with sequencing depth. Represented diversity (both genetic and exposure-history) was limited by the small number of donors.

The source material was memory CD8+ T cells from PBMCs. Documented subset: CD45RO+ cells pooled with CCR7-negative TemRA cells. This clonotype was obtained from a man in his late teens or twenties in good health. Some clones in this sample may be carry-over from other donors' samples. The J gene is TRBJ1-1, the V gene TRBV9; no definite D call. CDR3 nucleotides: TGTGCCAGCAGCTCCGCACCTGTCACTGAAGCTTTCTTT. Its protein product is CASSSAPVTEAFF.